This TCR beta chain originates from a study of blood T cells in healthy people across ages. General observations from the study: A conclusive naive versus antigen-experienced comparison was prevented by the unsorted PBMCs.

V was trimmed by 0 bases and J by 6 bases, leaving 9 bases between them. The length of the CDR3 is 13 residues. Germline V gene sequence: CDR1 SEHNR, CDR2 FQNEAQ (reference sequence). Every donor gave about 9 milliliters of peripheral blood. Points on this clonotype: Its matching antigen is unknown.

A sample-barcoded 5' primer and a J-beta primer mix were used in a second PCR of roughly 7 to 11 cycles. TCRdb fed the 5' RACE reads into MiXCR, producing one record per CDR3 protein. This sample has about 570,000 distinct CDR3 sequences, with 27% found just once. This receptor was taken from a woman in her sixties or seventies in good health. This chain joins TRBV7-9 and TRBJ2-7; D is tentatively TRBD1 or TRBD2 (5 bases each). The sequencing sample was made of blood. The CDR3 here is CASSLATGTEQYF. The CDR3 DNA sequence: TGTGCCAGCAGCTTAGCGACGGGGACCGAGCAGTACTTC.